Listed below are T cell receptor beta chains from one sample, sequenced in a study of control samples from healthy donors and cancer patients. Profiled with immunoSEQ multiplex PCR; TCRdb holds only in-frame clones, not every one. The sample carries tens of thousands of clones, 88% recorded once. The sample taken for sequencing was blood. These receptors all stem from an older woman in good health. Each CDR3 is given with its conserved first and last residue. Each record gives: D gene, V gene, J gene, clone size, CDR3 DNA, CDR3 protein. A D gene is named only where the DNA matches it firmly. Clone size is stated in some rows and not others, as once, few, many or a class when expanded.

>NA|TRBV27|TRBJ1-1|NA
TGTGCCAGGATGTCCAGCCTGGTGAACACTGAAGCTTTCTTT
CARMSSLVNTEAFF
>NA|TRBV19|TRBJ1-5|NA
TGTGCCAGTCTCCCCGAGGGACGCAATCAGCCCCAGCATTTT
CASLPEGRNQPQHF
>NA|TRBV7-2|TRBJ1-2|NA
TGTGCCAGCAGCACGGGACAAAGTAGTCGATCTGGCTACACCTTC
CASSTGQSSRSGYTF
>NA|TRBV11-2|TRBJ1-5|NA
TGTGCCAGCAGCTTAGAGGGGGCAGAATATCAGCCCCAGCATTTT
CASSLEGAEYQPQHF
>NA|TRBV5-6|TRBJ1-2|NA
TGTGCCAGCACCTCCGCGGGGGCGGCTAGGTATGGCTACACCTTC
CASTSAGAARYGYTF
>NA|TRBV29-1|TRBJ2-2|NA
TGCAGCGCTGCGACAGGATCGAACACCGGGGAGCTGTTTTTT
CSAATGSNTGELFF
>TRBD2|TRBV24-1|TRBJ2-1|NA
TGTGCCACCAGTGATCCTCGGACTAGCGGAAACTACAATGAGCAGTTCTTC
CATSDPRTSGNYNEQFF
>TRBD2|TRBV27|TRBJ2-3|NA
TGTGCCAGCAGTCCACGACTAGCGGGGCCAGATACGCAGTATTTT
CASSPRLAGPDTQYF
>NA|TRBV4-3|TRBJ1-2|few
TGCGCCAGCAGCCAAGCGACGGGCTCTAACTATGGCTACACCTTC
CASSQATGSNYGYTF
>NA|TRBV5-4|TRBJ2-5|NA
TGTGCCAGCAGCTCGGGAGGTGGGGGCGGAGAGACCCAGTACTTC
CASSSGGGGGETQYF
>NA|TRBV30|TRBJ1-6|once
TGTGCCTGGAGTGTACGCCCGACAGCCCATAGTTCACCCCTCCACTTT
CAWSVRPTAHSSPLHF
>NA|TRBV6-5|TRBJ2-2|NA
TGTGCCAGCATCCGAGGGGGGGTTTACACCGGGGAGCTGTTTTTT
CASIRGGVYTGELFF
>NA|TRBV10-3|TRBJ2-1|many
TGTGCCACGTGCTTGCGGCCAATGGAGGAGCAGTTCTTC
CATCLRPMEEQFF
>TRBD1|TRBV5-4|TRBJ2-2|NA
TGTGCCAGCAGCTTACCCGGGACAGCTAACACCGGGGAGCTGTTTTTT
CASSLPGTANTGELFF
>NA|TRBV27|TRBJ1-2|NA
TGTGCCAGCAGTTCTCTCACAGGATCCTATGGCTACACCTTC
CASSSLTGSYGYTF
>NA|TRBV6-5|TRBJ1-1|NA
TGTGCCAGCAGTTTCTATACGAACACTGAAGCTTTCTTT
CASSFYTNTEAFF
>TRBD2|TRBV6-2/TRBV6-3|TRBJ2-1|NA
TGTGCCAGCAGTGGTCGGCCGGGAGGGTCCCGCACCCCCACTGAGCAGTTCTTC
CASSGRPGGSRTPTEQFF
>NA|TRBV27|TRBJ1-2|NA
TGTGCCAGCAGTCTACAAGCCAAGGCGGGCTACACCTTC
CASSLQAKAGYTF
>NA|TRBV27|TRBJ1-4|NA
TGTGCCAGCAGTTTATTAGGCCAGGGAGGCGGAACTAATGAAAAACTGTTTTTT
CASSLLGQGGGTNEKLFF
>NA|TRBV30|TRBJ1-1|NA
TGTGCCTGGGGACGATCTGATCCCCTTGGGACTGAAGCTTTCTTT
CAWGRSDPLGTEAFF
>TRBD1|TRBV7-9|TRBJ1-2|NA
TGTGCCAGCAGCCGAATGAGGACAGGAGCTTATGGCTACACCTTC
CASSRMRTGAYGYTF
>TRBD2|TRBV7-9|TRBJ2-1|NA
TGTGCCAGCAGCTTACTAGCGGTAACCTACAATGAGCAGTTCTTC
CASSLLAVTYNEQFF
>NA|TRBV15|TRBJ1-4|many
TGTGCCACCAGCAGAGGGGTGGGGGCAACAACTAATGAAAAACTGTTTTTT
CATSRGVGATTNEKLFF
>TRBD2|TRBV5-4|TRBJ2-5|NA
TGTGCCAGCAGCCTAGCGGGAGGGCCATCCCCCGAGACCCAGTACTTC
CASSLAGGPSPETQYF
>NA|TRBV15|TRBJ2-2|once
TGTGCCACCAGCAGCACCTTCGGCACCGGGGAGCTGTTTTTT
CATSSTFGTGELFF
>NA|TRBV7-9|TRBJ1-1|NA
TGTGCCAGCAGCTTAGGACAGGTCTACTCTGAAGCTTTCTTT
CASSLGQVYSEAFF
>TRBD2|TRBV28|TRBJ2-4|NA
TGTGCCAGCGTTACCTCGGGGGGGAAAAACATTCAGTACTTC
CASVTSGGKNIQYF
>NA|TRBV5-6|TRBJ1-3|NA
TGTGCCAGCAGCTTGGGGGTGGCTGGAAACACCATATATTTT
CASSLGVAGNTIYF
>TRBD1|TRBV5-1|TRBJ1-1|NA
TGCGCCAGCAGCTCAGGGACAGGGCTGGGGAACACTGAAGCTTTCTTT
CASSSGTGLGNTEAFF
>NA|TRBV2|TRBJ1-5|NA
TGTGCCAGCAAAGAGGTGAACCAGCCCCAGCATTTT
CASKEVNQPQHF
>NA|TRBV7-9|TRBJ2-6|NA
TGTGCCAGCAGCCCGGAGGGGGCTGGGGCCAACGTCCTGACTTTC
CASSPEGAGANVLTF
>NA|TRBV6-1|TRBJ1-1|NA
TGTGCCAGCAGTGAACGGGGTAACACTGAAGCTTTCTTT
CASSERGNTEAFF
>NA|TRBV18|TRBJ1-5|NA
TGTGCCAGCTCACCGGGGGCCCAATACAATCAGCCCCAGCATTTT
CASSPGAQYNQPQHF
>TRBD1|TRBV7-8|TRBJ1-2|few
TGTGCCAGCAGCACGGGACAGTCCTATGGCTACACCTTC
CASSTGQSYGYTF
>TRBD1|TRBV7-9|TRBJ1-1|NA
TGTGCCAGCAGCTTACAAGGGGGCCAGGCTTTCTTT
CASSLQGGQAFF
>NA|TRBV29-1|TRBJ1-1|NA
TGCAGCGTTGAAGGGCACGGAGGGACTGAAGCTTTCTTT
CSVEGHGGTEAFF
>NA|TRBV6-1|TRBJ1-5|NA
TGTGCCAGCAGTGAACAGGGGAAGGGCAATCAGCCCCAGCATTTT
CASSEQGKGNQPQHF
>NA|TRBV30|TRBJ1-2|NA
TGTGCCTGGAGTGTCCTAAGGGTTAACTATGGCTACACCTTC
CAWSVLRVNYGYTF